This paragraph reports one TCR beta chain. Its specificity is not known. The CDR3 has 14 amino acids. Trimming left V 5 bases short and J 3 bases short, with 12 bases between. The germline V gene encodes CDR1 SGHTA and CDR2 FQGNSA. This specimen comes from a study of radiation and T cells in renal cell carcinoma. Overall study: Nephrectomy followed 15 Gy stereotactic body radiation by 4 weeks.

The study's findings and limits: Pretreatment tumor biopsies were lacking, so baseline clonotypes are unknown.

Assay: immunoSEQ multiplex PCR; the TCRdb copy retains only in-frame clones and omits some. Found here are 45,000 to 55,000 clones, about 80% of them singletons; the top ten hold around 28%. Time point described: blood 2 weeks post-SBRT. The treatment denotes: 15 Gy SBRT to primary tumor, nephrectomy 4 weeks later. Radiation-treated patients gave blood at baseline, week 2 and week 4. This clonotype was obtained from a woman in her 70s with renal cell carcinoma. Specimen: blood, collected from a patient whose treatment included radiotherapy and nephrectomy. This chain links TRBV7-2 with TRBJ2-3; TRBD1 might be the D (6 bases). This chain's CDR3 is CASSRGQGTDTQYF. The CDR3 coding sequence is TGTGCCAGCAGCCGCGGGCAGGGGACAGATACGCAGTATTTT.